This T cell receptor (beta chain) was recovered during a study of early T cells in non-severe SARS-CoV-2 infection. In the study overall: With bulk RNA from unsorted whole blood as input, sequencing yielded unpaired chains.

This clonotype was seen more than once but under ten times. V was trimmed by 2 bases and J by 4 bases, leaving 16 bases between them. CDR3 length equals 15 residues. Germline values: CDR1 SQVTM, CDR2 ANQGSEA. Researchers attached unique molecular identifiers to individual cDNA molecules. Each CDR3 protein is one row after TCRdb ran MiXCR on the 5' RACE reads. The sample has under 70,000 distinct CDR3 sequences; roughly 13% are singletons. The sample was whole blood. The chain links TRBV29-1 to TRBJ2-3; D might be TRBD1 or TRBD2, each matching 6 bases. The sequence was obtained from an adult who was a healthcare worker with PCR-confirmed SARS-CoV-2 infection or an uninfected control (not recorded which). Written as DNA, the CDR3 is TGCAGCGTTGAAAGCCAGGGGAGGAGACCAGATACGCAGTATTTT. It yields the protein CSVESQGRRPDTQYF.